The 24 T cell receptor beta chains in this list originate from one sample, sequenced in a study of regulatory T cells in long-lasting Graves disease. Sample time point: persistent/refractory GD, antithyroid drugs over 5 years with positive TRAb. PBMC RNA was the source of the TCR library. Arm-PCR of CDR3 regions and iRepertoire HTBI primers were the basis on which TCR beta libraries were built. Via MiXCR, TCRdb re-called the multiplex PCR reads, giving one row per CDR3 protein. In the table there are approximately 400,000 distinct CDR3 sequences, 23% of which are singletons. The specimen comprised peripheral blood mononuclear cells (PBMCs), sampled when the disease was refractory, from a patient treated with antithyroid drugs. These receptors were collected from a female donor with Graves disease.

This clonotype was detected many times. The chain joins TRBV2 to TRBJ2-4; 10 nucleotides match TRBD2. The V gene end was trimmed by 3 bases and the J gene end by 7 bases; junction bases not matched to a gene: 9. The CDR3 sequence is 16 residues long. CDR1 and CDR2 from the germline V gene are SNHLY and FYNNEI. This CDR3 is CASSDGLAGDENIQYF. Here the CDR3 DNA reads TGTGCCAGCAGTGATGGGCTAGCGGGAGATGAGAACATTCAGTACTTC.

Turning to this clonotype: This sequence may be a read error, since a much larger clone differs from it by one base. The chain carries TRBV2 and TRBJ1-2; no clear D. Germline assignment: CDR1 SNHLY and CDR2 FYNNEI. CDR3 length equals 12 residues. The CDR3 reads CASSLYIYGHTF. The DNA of the CDR3 is TGTGCCAGCAGCCTTTACATCTATGGCCACACCTTC. The full variable domain, completed using reference TRBV2 and TRBJ1-2, is EPEVTQTPSHQVTQMGQEVILRCVPISNHLYFYWYRQILGQKVEFLVSFYNNEISEKSEIFDDQFSVERPDGSNFTLKIRSTKLEDSAMYFCASSLYIYGHTFGSGTRLTVV.

At least ten counts were recorded for this clonotype. The chain employs TRBV6-2 or TRBV6-3 and TRBJ1-6; D is ambiguous. CDR3 length: 13 amino acids. The germline CDR1 and CDR2 sequences are MNHEY and SVGEGT. V gave up 5 bases and J gave up 10 bases, with 12 bases separating them. The CDR3: CASSEVRTSPLHF. CDR3 DNA: TGTGCCAGCAGTGAAGTCCGCACGTCACCCCTCCACTTT.

This rearrangement joins TRBV7-9 to TRBJ1-1; D is possibly TRBD1 (5 bases). Trimming took off 8 bases at V and 0 bases at J, with 16 bases between the two ends. The CDR3 runs 15 residues. The V gene's germline CDR1 is SEHNR and CDR2 FQNEAQ (reference sequence). The DNA of the CDR3 is TGTGCCAGCGCCTACGGGGGGGGGTTGAACACTGAAGCTTTCTTT. It is translated as CASAYGGGLNTEAFF.

This clonotype was seen at least ten times. The chain uses TRBV2 and TRBJ2-5; D gene ambiguous. V was cut by 9 bases and J by 4 bases, with 12 bases left in between. Germline-derived CDR1 and CDR2 are SNHLY and FYNNEI. This CDR3 is built from 12 residues. In nucleotides, the CDR3 is TGTGCCAGTGCTAGAAGATTAGAGACCCAGTACTTC. This translates into CASARRLETQYF. The complete variable domain, with remaining parts taken from reference TRBV2 and TRBJ2-5, reads EPEVTQTPSHQVTQMGQEVILRCVPISNHLYFYWYRQILGQKVEFLVSFYNNEISEKSEIFDDQFSVERPDGSNFTLKIRSTKLEDSAMYFCASARRLETQYFGPGTRLLVL.

This chain joins TRBV11-2 and TRBJ1-1; no clear D gene. Trimming left V 5 bases short and J 2 bases short, with 9 bases between. The CDR3 loop spans 13 amino acids. In germline, CDR1 is SGHAT, CDR2 FQNNGV. In DNA, the CDR3 is TGTGCCAGCAGCGTCACAAGTAACACTGAAGCTTTCTTT. Translation: CASSVTSNTEAFF.

The rearrangement links TRBV7-6 to TRBJ2-5; no clear D gene. V lost 1 base to trimming and J lost 4 bases, with 22 bases between them. In germline, CDR1 is SGHVS, CDR2 FNYEAQ. This CDR3 has 18 residues. The CDR3 DNA reads as TGTGCCAGCAGCTTAGTTGTGCGGAGCTACCTCGCAGGAGAGACCCAGTACTTC. Its protein is CASSLVVRSYLAGETQYF. Drawing the rest from reference TRBV7-6 and TRBJ2-5, the complete variable domain is GAGVSQSPRYKVTKRGQDVALRCDPISGHVSLYWYRQALGQGPEFLTYFNYEAQQDKSGLPNDRFSAERPEGSISTLTIQRTEQRDSAMYRCASSLVVRSYLAGETQYFGPGTRLLVL.

The chain links TRBV6-2 or TRBV6-3 to TRBJ2-5, with 11 nucleotides matching TRBD2. J lost 6 bases, V lost 4 bases, and 10 bases had no gene match. This CDR3 spans 16 amino acids. Per germline, CDR1 MNHEY and CDR2 SVGEGT. CDR3 DNA: TGTGCCAGCAGTTTTATCCCGGCTAGCGGGAGGAAGACCCAGTACTTC. Translated, it gives CASSFIPASGRKTQYF.

This clonotype was recorded many times. The rearrangement uses TRBV7-3 and TRBJ2-5; D is possibly TRBD2 (6 bases). Germline V gene data show CDR1 as SGHTA and CDR2 as FQGTGA. Trimming removed 5 bases at V and 4 bases at J, with 20 bases between. CDR3 size: 16 residues. The CDR3 nucleotides read TGTGCCAGCAGCCCCTCCGTGAGAAGGGGAGGAGAGACCCAGTACTTC. Its translation: CASSPSVRRGGETQYF.

This clonotype was recorded many times. The chain links TRBV2 to TRBJ2-2; 12 bases are shared with TRBD2. V shed 2 bases and J 8 bases; nucleotides not matched to a gene: 3. From germline, CDR1 is SNHLY and CDR2 FYNNEI. The CDR3 runs to 15 residues. In DNA form, the CDR3 reads TGTGCCAGCAGTGAATCAGGACTAGCGGGGGGGGAGCTGTTTTTT. Protein sequence: CASSESGLAGGELFF.

This rearrangement joins TRBV27 to TRBJ1-5; D unresolved. Trimming took off 6 bases at V and 3 bases at J, with 15 bases between the two ends. CDR1 is MNHEY, CDR2 SMNVEV, per germline (reference sequence). CDR3 length equals 15 residues. CDR3 nucleotide sequence: TGTGCCAGCAGCTTTAGGAGAGCTTCCAATCAGCCCCAGCATTTT. Its translation is CASSFRRASNQPQHF.

The CDR3 here is CASSPTGGLGGELFF. In DNA form, the CDR3 reads TGTGCCAGCAGCCCGACAGGGGGATTAGGCGGGGAGCTGTTTTTT. The chain carries TRBV7-3 and TRBJ2-2, with 9 bases aligning to TRBD1. From germline, CDR1 is SGHTA and CDR2 FQGTGA. This CDR3 spans 15 amino acids. V was clipped by 5 bases and J by 7 bases; unmatched bases: 8.

This clonotype showed up many times. The J gene is TRBJ1-4, the V gene TRBV30; no firm D call. The germline V and J ends were trimmed by 4 bases and 8 bases, with 17 bases remaining between them. This CDR3 contains 14 residues. Germline values: CDR1 GTSNPN, CDR2 SVGIG (reference sequence). In DNA form, the CDR3 reads TGTGCCTGGAACCCTGGAGGTGGAGGCGAAAAACTGTTTTTT. It encodes CAWNPGGGGEKLFF.

The chain employs TRBV30 and TRBJ1-2; D is undetermined. The germline V gene has CDR1 GTSNPN and CDR2 SVGIG (reference sequence). The CDR3 extends over 13 amino acids. V lost 7 bases to trimming and J lost 0 bases, with 12 bases between them. CDR3 DNA sequence: TGTGCCTTATATACAGCTACTAACTATGGCTACACCTTC. Protein product: CALYTATNYGYTF.

Concerning this clonotype: This may be a read error, as it is one base from a much larger clone. The V and J genes are TRBV28 and TRBJ1-2; D is perhaps TRBD1 (5 bases). The germline V gene encodes CDR1 MDHEN and CDR2 SYDVKM. V dropped 3 bases and J dropped 4 bases, with 15 bases sitting between them. The CDR3 totals 15 residues. This chain's CDR3 is CASSFLGREGYGYTF. The DNA of the CDR3 is TGTGCCAGCAGTTTCCTGGGACGGGAAGGCTATGGCTACACCTTC.

This clonotype was recorded at least ten times. The chain uses TRBV20-1 and TRBJ2-7; 14 bases are a match to TRBD2. J was trimmed by 9 bases and V by 3 bases; bases with no gene match: 7. The germline V gene encodes CDR1 DFQATT and CDR2 SNEGSKA (reference sequence). There are 14 residues in the CDR3. The CDR3 DNA reads as TGCAGTGCTAGGGGACTAGCGGGAGACACGAGGCAGTACTTC. Translated, it gives CSARGLAGDTRQYF.

The chain recombines TRBV19 with TRBJ1-2, with D possibly matching TRBD1 (6 bases). V was trimmed by 3 bases and J by 7 bases, leaving 12 bases between them. This CDR3 spans 13 amino acids. From germline, CDR1 is LNHDA and CDR2 SQIVND (reference sequence). The CDR3 region is CASSINRETGYTF. CDR3 DNA: TGTGCCAGTAGTATTAACAGGGAAACTGGCTACACCTTC.

There are many counts of this clonotype. V and J are TRBV28 and TRBJ1-2; D is ambiguous. Germline V gives CDR1 MDHEN, CDR2 SYDVKM. V lost 2 bases and J lost 5, with 9 bases in between. This CDR3 has 13 residues. The CDR3 DNA follows: TGTGCCAGCAGTTTAAGCGCAAGATATGGCTACACCTTC. Amino acid sequence: CASSLSARYGYTF.

This clonotype was seen many times. The chain joins TRBV6-2 or TRBV6-3 to TRBJ1-1; 10 bases fit TRBD1. V shed 2 bases, J shed 0 bases, and the junction held 0 bases outside the gene matches. The CDR3 contains 15 residues. Germline CDR1 and CDR2: MNHEY and SVGEGT. Here the CDR3 reads CASSYGTGVNTEAFF. CDR3 nucleotide sequence: TGTGCCAGCAGTTACGGGACAGGGGTGAACACTGAAGCTTTCTTT.

The chain uses TRBV4-1 and TRBJ2-1; D is unclear. Trimming stripped 1 base from V and 5 bases from J, with 9 bases between. Germline V gene sequence: CDR1 MGHRA, CDR2 YSYEKL. The CDR3 is 14 amino acids. In DNA form, the CDR3 reads TGCGCCAGCAGCCAAGCCCGACTTGACAATGAGCAGTTCTTC. This translates into CASSQARLDNEQFF.

The chain couples TRBV29-1 to TRBJ1-2; no clear D gene. Trimming cost V 0 bases and J 4 bases, with 12 bases left between them. Germline-derived CDR1 and CDR2 are SQVTM and ANQGSEA. This CDR3 has 14 amino acids. CDR3 amino acids: CSVEDVAEFYGYTF. The CDR3 DNA follows: TGCAGCGTTGAAGATGTAGCGGAATTCTATGGCTACACCTTC.

This clonotype was seen a handful of times. This sequence joins TRBV5-1 and TRBJ2-5; no firm D call. Germline-derived CDR1 and CDR2 are SGHRS and YFSETQ. The CDR3 spans 14 residues. V lost 0 bases and J lost 0, with 6 bases in between. The CDR3, as DNA: TGCGCCAGCAGCTTGGGGGTCTACCAAGAGACCCAGTACTTC. It translates to CASSLGVYQETQYF.

This clonotype has ten or more counts. The rearrangement joins TRBV5-1 to TRBJ1-1; no firm D call. The CDR3 has 14 residues. Germline CDR1 SGHRS, CDR2 YFSETQ. Trimming took off 4 bases at V and 3 bases at J, with 13 bases between the two ends. The CDR3 is CASSVESLDTEAFF. The CDR3, as DNA: TGCGCCAGCAGCGTGGAGAGTTTGGACACTGAAGCTTTCTTT.

The CDR3 sequence is CSASRLAGGTDTQYF. The CDR3 DNA follows: TGCAGTGCTAGTCGGCTAGCGGGAGGGACAGATACGCAGTATTTT. This chain joins TRBV20-1 and TRBJ2-3; 12 bases fit TRBD2. After removal of 3 bases from V and 3 bases from J, the junction contained 4 bases not matched to a gene. CDR1 and CDR2 from the germline V gene are DFQATT and SNEGSKA (reference sequence). This CDR3 spans 15 amino acids.